These 17 T cell receptor beta chains were all obtained from the same sample, sequenced in a study of T-cell reconstitution after alpha-beta-depleted transplantation in children. Library preparation (for TCRbeta) was performed with unique molecular identifiers. TCRdb re-called the PCR reads through MiXCR, storing one row per CDR3 protein. Here the sample spans hundreds of thousands of distinct CDR3 sequences, around 12% being singletons. Material: PBMCs, obtained before TCRalphabeta/CD19-depleted stem cell transplant. All receptors derive from a girl aged 2-9 years with congenital amegakaryocytic thrombocytopenia, due to receive a stem cell transplant.

The chain has TRBV18 and TRBJ2-7; D gene uncertain. CDR1 and CDR2 from the germline V gene are KGHSH and LQKENI. The CDR3 runs to 11 residues. V was clipped by 5 bases and J by 5 bases, with 7 bases between them. The CDR3 nucleotides read TGTGCCAGCTCAGCCTCGGACGAGCAGTACTTC. Amino acids: CASSASDEQYF.

The chain links TRBV15 to TRBJ2-5, with TRBD2 as a possible D gene (5 bases). V was cut by 4 bases and J by 1 base, with 13 bases left in between. The CDR3 runs to 15 residues. Germline CDR1 reads LNHNV; CDR2 reads YYDKDF (reference sequence). The CDR3 region has the DNA TGTGCCACCAGCACCCCAGGCACTAGCCAAGAGACCCAGTACTTC. Protein: CATSTPGTSQETQYF.

This clonotype has just one count. This chain links TRBV7-6 with TRBJ2-1; 7 bases match TRBD2. The CDR3 has 16 amino acids. Trimming removed 5 bases from V and 7 bases from J; junction bases left unmatched: 14. The V gene's germline CDR1 is SGHVS and CDR2 FNYEAQ. CDR3 in DNA: TGTGCCAGCAGCGTCTGGGGGGGGTCAAAAGGGAATGAGCAGTTCTTC. Encoded protein: CASSVWGGSKGNEQFF.

For the CDR3, the DNA is TGTGCCAGCAGCCGACAGGACGGGAACACCGGGGAGCTGTTTTTT. This gives the protein CASSRQDGNTGELFF. The V and J genes are TRBV28 and TRBJ2-2; D is perhaps TRBD1 (6 bases). Germline-derived CDR1 and CDR2 are MDHEN and SYDVKM. The CDR3 is 15 amino acids. Trimming shortened V by 6 bases and J by 1 base, and 12 bases separated the two germline ends.

This clonotype has a handful of counts. This chain links TRBV4-1 with TRBJ2-7; no firm D call. The CDR3 is made up of 13 amino acids. The V and J ends lost 1 base and 5 bases respectively, with 9 bases between them. From germline, CDR1 is MGHRA and CDR2 YSYEKL. The CDR3, as DNA: TGCGCCAGCAGCCAAGCGCTAGTCCACGAGCAGTACTTC. Translated, it gives CASSQALVHEQYF.

This clonotype was counted a few times. The chain joins TRBV7-8 to TRBJ2-2; no reliable D call. Trimming took 2 bases from V and 6 from J, leaving 10 bases between them. CDR3 length: 14 amino acids. From germline, CDR1 is SGHVS and CDR2 FQNEAQ. CDR3 sequence: CASSLLTGAGELFF. The CDR3 DNA sequence: TGTGCCAGCAGCTTATTGACGGGTGCCGGGGAGCTGTTTTTT.

This sequence joins TRBV7-9 and TRBJ2-1; 9 bases line up with TRBD2. V shed 7 bases, J shed 7 bases, and the junction held 11 bases outside the gene matches. Germline CDR1 and CDR2: SEHNR and FQNEAQ (reference sequence). The CDR3 is made up of 15 amino acids. CDR3 DNA sequence: TGTGCCAGCAATTTTGTCGGACTAGCGATGAATGAGCAGTTCTTC. Translating it yields CASNFVGLAMNEQFF.

This clonotype came up many times. The genes are TRBV15 and TRBJ2-1, with TRBD1 identical over 7 bases. This CDR3 has 14 residues. V gave up 7 bases and J gave up 3 bases; unmatched junction bases: 6. CDR1 is LNHNV, CDR2 YYDKDF, per germline (reference sequence). The CDR3, as DNA: TGTGCCACCAAAACGGGACAGCTCTACAATGAGCAGTTCTTC. Its protein product is CATKTGQLYNEQFF. The variable domain in full, with the rest retrieved from reference TRBV15 and TRBJ2-1, is DAMVIQNPRYQVTQFGKPVTLSCSQTLNHNVMYWYQQKSSQAPKLLFHYYDKDFNNEADTPDNFQSRRPNTSFCFLDIRSPGLGDTAMYLCATKTGQLYNEQFFGPGTRLTVL.

This clonotype was found many times. This chain links TRBV24-1 with TRBJ2-3; D is unclear. Germline CDR1 KGHDR, CDR2 SFDVKD. Trimming took 7 bases from V and 0 from J, leaving 7 bases between them. The CDR3 is 13 amino acids. The CDR3 bases are TGTGCCACCAGAGGGTCTAGCACAGATACGCAGTATTTT. Protein: CATRGSSTDTQYF.

This clonotype was counted between two and nine times. The chain recombines TRBV7-3 with TRBJ2-3; possibly TRBD2 for D (6 bases). This CDR3 spans 15 amino acids. V was cut by 0 bases and J by 9 bases, with 16 bases left in between. Germline assignment: CDR1 SGHTA and CDR2 FQGTGA. The CDR3 here is CASSLTPSAGRTQYF. CDR3 sequence (DNA): TGTGCCAGCAGCTTAACTCCATCAGCGGGCCGGACGCAGTATTTT.

This clonotype has a count of ten or more. V is TRBV5-1 and J is TRBJ1-1; unclear D gene. Trimming took off 0 bases at V and 4 bases at J, with 10 bases between the two ends. The length of the CDR3 is 14 residues. In germline, CDR1 is SGHRS, CDR2 YFSETQ. Here the CDR3 reads CASSLAPEVTEAFF. As DNA, the CDR3 is TGCGCCAGCAGCTTGGCGCCCGAGGTCACTGAAGCTTTCTTT.

V and J are TRBV28 and TRBJ2-1; 10 positions match TRBD2. Germline trimming cut 5 bases from V and 6 bases from J; bases unmatched to any gene: 4. This CDR3 comprises 14 residues. CDR1 MDHEN and CDR2 SYDVKM come from the germline V gene. The CDR3 reads CASSASGSSNEQFF. The CDR3 DNA sequence: TGTGCCAGCAGTGCTAGCGGGAGTAGCAATGAGCAGTTCTTC.

The chain links TRBV28 to TRBJ2-3; possibly TRBD1 or TRBD2 for D (7 bases each). CDR3 length: 16 amino acids. With 4 bases removed from V and 4 bases from J, the gap between germline ends came to 18 bases. CDR1 is MDHEN, CDR2 SYDVKM, per germline. CDR3 in DNA: TGTGCCAGCAGTTCGCCAGGGGGAGGGGCCTCAGATACGCAGTATTTT. Translation gives CASSSPGGGASDTQYF. Together with reference TRBV28 and TRBJ2-3, the CDR3 gives the full variable domain: DVKVTQSSRYLVKRTGEKVFLECVQDMDHENMFWYRQDPGLGLRLIYFSYDVKMKEKGDIPEGYSVSREKKERFSLILESASTNQTSMYLCASSSPGGGASDTQYFGPGTRLTVL.

This clonotype was detected ten times or more. The CDR3 loop reads CASSPLMLPWPGLANTQYF. CDR3 nucleotides: TGTGCCAGCAGCCCACTTATGTTACCCTGGCCGGGACTAGCGAATACGCAGTATTTT. This sequence joins TRBV11-1 and TRBJ2-3; 10 bases map to TRBD2. Germline V gene lookup returns CDR1 SGHAT and CDR2 FQDESV (reference sequence). Unmatched junction bases numbered 21, after V lost 5 bases and J lost 7 bases. The CDR3 contains 19 residues.

This clonotype came up many times. The chain links TRBV5-1 to TRBJ2-7; 15 nucleotides agree with TRBD2. V trimming: 4 bases; J trimming: 1 base; junction bases outside the gene matches: 6. CDR1 SGHRS and CDR2 YFSETQ come from the germline V gene. The CDR3 has 17 amino acids. CDR3 loop: CASSPGLAGGKSYEQYF. In nucleotides, the CDR3 is TGCGCCAGCAGCCCGGGACTAGCGGGAGGAAAATCCTACGAGCAGTACTTC.

This chain connects TRBV10-3 to TRBJ2-7; TRBD2 might be the D (5 bases). V gave up 10 bases and J gave up 10 bases, with 20 bases separating them. This CDR3 has 12 residues. Germline V gene lookup returns CDR1 ENHRY and CDR2 SYGVKD. CDR3 in DNA: TGTGCCACCTCGGTACCCCGGCGGGTCCAGTACTTC. The encoded protein is CATSVPRRVQYF.

This chain connects TRBV7-2 to TRBJ1-1, with D unclear. Germline V gene lookup returns CDR1 SGHTA and CDR2 FQGNSA. The CDR3 is 12 amino acids. Trimming pared 5 bases from V and 12 bases from J, leaving 16 bases between. The CDR3 reads CASSTSALVTFF. Written as DNA, the CDR3 is TGTGCCAGCAGCACCTCGGCCCTGGTAACTTTCTTT.